A selection of T cell receptor beta chains follows, all from one sample in a study of blood T cell repertoires in COVID-19. Method: immunoSEQ multiplex PCR; TCRdb's copy keeps in-frame clones and lacks some. The table lists a few hundred thousand clones, roughly 87% of them singletons. The specimen was PBMCs or T cells enriched from blood (not recorded which). Receptors were obtained from a woman between 25 and 40 years old who had recovered from COVID-19. Each CDR3 is given with its conserved first and last residue. D genes are given only for firm matches. Not every row has a clone size; where given, it reads once, few, many or a size class.

DNA | CDR3 | V | D | J | size
TGTGCCAGCCGCCCGGACAGTTCCGGCTACACCTTC | CASRPDSSGYTF | TRBV6-6 | - | TRBJ1-2 | -
TGTGCCAGCAGTTCTCCGGGGACAGGGACTAGGTACGAGCAGTACTTC | CASSSPGTGTRYEQYF | TRBV27 | - | TRBJ2-7 | once
TGTGCCAGCAGCTGGCAGGGTCGCATTCAGTACTTC | CASSWQGRIQYF | TRBV7-9 | - | TRBJ2-4 | once
TGTGCCAGCAGGGACTCCGGGACAGGGCCGAACACTGAAGCTTTCTTT | CASRDSGTGPNTEAFF | TRBV25-1 | TRBD1 | TRBJ1-1 | -
TGTGCCAGCAGCCGCCGTACAGCGGGGGGAGAGACCCAGTACTTC | CASSRRTAGGETQYF | TRBV27 | TRBD2 | TRBJ2-5 | -
TGTGCCAGCAGCCAAGATCTGGCAGAGGTGAACACTGAAGCTTTCTTT | CASSQDLAEVNTEAFF | TRBV3-1/TRBV3-2 | - | TRBJ1-1 | -
TGTGCCAGCAGTGCGCAAGGCACAGATACGCAGTATTTT | CASSAQGTDTQYF | TRBV12-3/TRBV12-4 | - | TRBJ2-3 | -
TGCGCCAGCAGCCAAGGGGGACTAGCGGGGGTCCGCTCCTACAATGAGCAGTTCTTC | CASSQGGLAGVRSYNEQFF | TRBV4-1 | TRBD2 | TRBJ2-1 | -
TGTGCCAGCAGCCGGGACAGGGACGGCAATCAGCCCCAGCATTTT | CASSRDRDGNQPQHF | TRBV7-9 | TRBD1 | TRBJ1-5 | -
TGTGCCAGCAGCTTAGGCGACAGGGCCTATGGCTACACCTTC | CASSLGDRAYGYTF | TRBV7-2 | TRBD1 | TRBJ1-2 | -
TGTGCTAGCAGCTTGGGACAGGGGGCTGGAAACACCATATATTTT | CASSLGQGAGNTIYF | TRBV7-7 | TRBD1 | TRBJ1-3 | -
TGTGCCAGCAGCCCCAGAGGGACAGCTAATTTTATGGACTATGGCTACACCTTC | CASSPRGTANFMDYGYTF | TRBV27 | TRBD1 | TRBJ1-2 | -
TGTGCCAGCACCAGCGGGAGTACCTACGAGCAGTACTTC | CASTSGSTYEQYF | TRBV28 | TRBD2 | TRBJ2-7 | -
TGTGCCAGCAGCTCCGAGGAGGGGCACTCCCAAGCTAACTATGGCTACACCTTC | CASSSEEGHSQANYGYTF | TRBV9 | - | TRBJ1-2 | once
TGCGCCAGCAGTGAGCAACGGTGGAATTCACCCCTCCACTTT | CASSEQRWNSPLHF | TRBV10-2 | - | TRBJ1-6 | few
TGTGCCAGCAGCTTTACCCGAGCGGGGGGGCCGCCAGATACGCAGTATTTT | CASSFTRAGGPPDTQYF | TRBV7-9 | TRBD2 | TRBJ2-3 | -
TGTGCCAGCAGCCCATGGGGCGGGAACACCTACGAGCAGTACTTC | CASSPWGGNTYEQYF | TRBV7-2 | - | TRBJ2-7 | once
TGTGCCAGCTGCGGGGGTGGTCAGCCCCAGCATTTT | CASCGGGQPQHF | TRBV12-3/TRBV12-4 | - | TRBJ1-5 | few
TGTGCCAGCAGCCCCGACATGTATAATTCACCCCTCCACTTT | CASSPDMYNSPLHF | TRBV5-5 | - | TRBJ1-6 | -
TGTGCCAGCAGCAAGCGGGACTCCCGAGCCGATACGCAGTATTTT | CASSKRDSRADTQYF | TRBV9 | TRBD2 | TRBJ2-3 | -
TGTGCCAGCAGCCCCCCTATGAGCCCCTGGTCCTACGAGCAGTACTTC | CASSPPMSPWSYEQYF | TRBV7-3 | - | TRBJ2-7 | once
TGTGCCAGCACCCCGACAGGGGTCAACCCTGAAGCTTTCTTT | CASTPTGVNPEAFF | TRBV6-5 | TRBD1 | TRBJ1-1 | -
TGTGCCAGCAGACTAAGTGGTGGTTCTAATGAAAAACTGTTTTTT | CASRLSGGSNEKLFF | TRBV3-1/TRBV3-2 | - | TRBJ1-4 | -
TGTGCCAGCAGTTTTTCCGGAGACGGTGGCTACACCTTC | CASSFSGDGGYTF | TRBV12-3/TRBV12-4 | - | TRBJ1-2 | -
TGTGCCAGCAGCTTAGGAGCCGGGAATCAGCCCCAGCATTTT | CASSLGAGNQPQHF | TRBV11-2 | - | TRBJ1-5 | once
TGTGCCAGCAGTCTCACCGGGACAGGGATGGGCGAGCAGTACTTC | CASSLTGTGMGEQYF | TRBV27 | TRBD1 | TRBJ2-7 | -
TGTGCCAGCAGCAACCGGGACACCGCTTCTGGCTACACCTTC | CASSNRDTASGYTF | TRBV5-8 | - | TRBJ1-2 | few
TGTGCCAGCAGCTTAACGGGGGGAGTGTCTGGGGCCAACGTCCTGACTTTC | CASSLTGGVSGANVLTF | TRBV11-2 | TRBD2 | TRBJ2-6 | -
TGTGCCAGCAGCCTTGGGGGGAGCTTCTCCTACAATGAGCAGTTCTTC | CASSLGGSFSYNEQFF | TRBV25-1 | - | TRBJ2-1 | -
TGTGCCAGCACACAGGACAGGGTAGCTTTCTTT | CASTQDRVAFF | TRBV2 | TRBD1 | TRBJ1-1 | -
TGCGCCAGCAGCCTCGGGACAGTGAACACTGAAGCTTTCTTT | CASSLGTVNTEAFF | TRBV5-1 | TRBD1 | TRBJ1-1 | -
TGTGCCAGCAGCACGAAGACAGGCCGGAACACTGAAGCTTTCTTT | CASSTKTGRNTEAFF | TRBV11-2 | - | TRBJ1-1 | -
TGTGCCAGCAGTTTATGGGGGGGTATGAACACTGAAGCTTTCTTT | CASSLWGGMNTEAFF | TRBV27 | - | TRBJ1-1 | -
TGTGCCAGCAGCGTAAACAGAGGAAACACCATATATTTT | CASSVNRGNTIYF | TRBV7-6 | - | TRBJ1-3 | -
TGTGCCAGCTCACCTCGCAGGGCGAGGTTCGTTAACACTGAAGCTTTCTTT | CASSPRRARFVNTEAFF | TRBV18 | - | TRBJ1-1 | -
TGTGCCAGCAGCTCGGGGGATTCGAGCAATCAGCCCCAGCATTTT | CASSSGDSSNQPQHF | TRBV5-8 | - | TRBJ1-5 | -
TGCGCCAGCAGCTTGAACAACGGGGGAGATACGCAGTATTTT | CASSLNNGGDTQYF | TRBV5-1 | - | TRBJ2-3 | -
TGTGCCAGCAGTTACTCGGCAGGGGGAAGCTCCTACGAGCAGTACTTC | CASSYSAGGSSYEQYF | TRBV6-5 | TRBD1 | TRBJ2-7 | -
TGCGCCAGCAGAAAAACTAGCGGGTTTCAAGAGACCCAGTACTTC | CASRKTSGFQETQYF | TRBV4-1 | TRBD2 | TRBJ2-5 | -
TGTGCCAGTAGTATTATGGGCGGGAGCACCAACAATGAGCAGTTCTTC | CASSIMGGSTNNEQFF | TRBV19 | TRBD2 | TRBJ2-1 | -
TGTGCCAGCAGCTCGGGACAGGGGGCCGTGGATGAGCAGTTCTTC | CASSSGQGAVDEQFF | TRBV11-3 | TRBD1 | TRBJ2-1 | -
TGTGCCAGCAGCCGAAAGGGGACAGGGTACTACTTTAGCTCCTACGAGCAGTACTTC | CASSRKGTGYYFSSYEQYF | TRBV27 | TRBD1 | TRBJ2-7 | few
TGTGCCACCGAACAAGGGGGGGACGGGGGTGAAGCTTTCTTT | CATEQGGDGGEAFF | TRBV24-1 | - | TRBJ1-1 | -
TGTGCCAGCAGTTACGGGAGGGGGGGATCCTACGAGCAGTACTTC | CASSYGRGGSYEQYF | TRBV6-5 | - | TRBJ2-7 | -
TGTGCCAGCAGCCCGGCGGGGGCTTTGAACACTGAAGCTTTCTTT | CASSPAGALNTEAFF | TRBV9 | - | TRBJ1-1 | -
TGTGCCAGCAGTGACCAGGGTAACTATGGCTACACCTTC | CASSDQGNYGYTF | TRBV6-1 | - | TRBJ1-2 | -
TGTGCCAGTAGTATTATGGGGACAGGGGGGAACATTCAGTACTTC | CASSIMGTGGNIQYF | TRBV19 | TRBD1 | TRBJ2-4 | -